This T cell receptor beta chain was observed in a study of neoadjuvant nivolumab and ipilimumab in lung cancer. Broader study findings: Resected-tumor TCR richness correlated positively with pretherapy blood richness.

Turning to this clone: Its target is unknown.

The CDR3 contains 13 residues. V lost 2 bases, J lost 3 bases, and 6 bases lay in between. Germline loops: CDR1 SEHNR, CDR2 FQNEAQ (reference sequence). Profiling relied on immunoSEQ multiplex PCR, and the TCRdb table lists in-frame clones only, not all of them. The data hold about 29,000 clones, with under 85% observed a single time. The gene calls are TRBV7-9 and TRBJ2-3; D is unresolved. This clonotype originated in an adult with non-small cell lung cancer. The source material was tumor tissue, sampled after neoadjuvant nivolumab, alone or with ipilimumab, at or shortly before surgery. CDR3 in amino acids: CASSLKPTDTQYF. CDR3 DNA: TGTGCCAGCAGCTTAAAACCGACAGATACGCAGTATTTT.